The 13 T cell receptor beta chains below all came from one sample that was sequenced in a study of T cells after yellow fever vaccination. TCRdb used MiXCR to reprocess the 5' RACE reads, holding one entry per CDR3 protein. The table shows some 300,000 distinct CDR3 sequences, with around 8.6% occurring only once. Sequenced here: CD4+ T cells sorted from PBMCs, sampled 5 days after the yellow fever booster vaccination. The receptors here all came from a man between 18 and 29 years old who received the YFV17D yellow fever vaccine.

The genes are TRBV25-1 and TRBJ2-2; D is unresolved. CDR3 size: 16 residues. Trimming took off 7 bases at V and 4 bases at J, with 19 bases between the two ends. Germline assignment: CDR1 MGHDK and CDR2 SYGVNS. CDR3 residues: CASTSPLGSGTGELFF. The DNA of the CDR3 is TGTGCCAGCACCTCCCCCTTAGGATCGGGCACCGGGGAGCTGTTTTTT.

This clonotype has only a few counts. The genes are TRBV5-1 and TRBJ1-6; 7 nucleotides match TRBD1. Germline values: CDR1 SGHRS, CDR2 YFSETQ. After removal of 7 bases from V and 12 bases from J, the junction contained 7 bases not matched to a gene. The CDR3 covers 12 residues. CDR3 loop: CASFGQVRPLHF. In DNA form, the CDR3 reads TGCGCCAGCTTCGGACAGGTGAGACCCCTCCACTTT.

This clonotype has a count of ten or more. The chain uses TRBV9 and TRBJ2-7, with 8 bases that match TRBD2. V shed 5 bases, J shed 0 bases, and the junction held 4 bases outside the gene matches. The CDR3 is 14 residues long. Germline V CDR1 and CDR2: SGDLS, YYNGEE. The CDR3 DNA follows: TGTGCCAGCAGAAATAGCGGGGCCTCCTACGAGCAGTACGTC. Amino acids: CASRNSGASYEQYV.

This chain connects TRBV7-9 to TRBJ2-7; D remains ambiguous. The CDR3 totals 14 residues. The germline gives CDR1 SEHNR, CDR2 FQNEAQ (reference sequence). Between the trimmed V and J ends, which lost 1 base and 3 bases, there was a span of 10 bases. The CDR3 DNA is TGTGCCAGCAGCTTAGACGGTATTTACTACGAGCAGTACTTC. Translated, it gives CASSLDGIYYEQYF.

In this sample, this clonotype turned up a few times. This rearrangement joins TRBV5-1 to TRBJ2-5, with 7 bases matching TRBD2. Germline trimming cut 4 bases from V and 5 bases from J; bases unmatched to any gene: 8. CDR3 length equals 14 residues. Germline V CDR1 and CDR2: SGHRS, YFSETQ. The CDR3 DNA follows: TGCGCCAGCAGCGTCGGGGGGAGGACGGAGACCCAGTACTTC. It encodes CASSVGGRTETQYF.

This clonotype has a handful of counts. Germline and junction disagree at one end, which may indicate a read error. The DNA for the CDR3 is TGTGCTAGCAGCACCCGGACAGGGAGTGAGACCCAGTACTTC. Translated, it gives CASSTRTGSETQYF. This chain links TRBV7-7 with TRBJ2-5; 8 nucleotides line up with TRBD1. In germline, CDR1 is SSHAT, CDR2 FNYEAQ (reference sequence). The CDR3 has 14 residues.

This chain links TRBV4-3 with TRBJ1-5; TRBD1 might be the D (5 bases). Trimming cost V 4 bases and J 9 bases, with 13 bases left between them. The CDR3 spans 13 residues. From germline, CDR1 is LGHNA and CDR2 YSLEER. CDR3: CASSPDQGLPQHF. CDR3 coding DNA: TGCGCCAGCAGCCCAGACCAGGGCTTGCCCCAGCATTTT.

This clonotype has more than one count but fewer than ten. This chain connects TRBV21-1 to TRBJ2-7; TRBD1 is taken as the D call from the table, unchecked against the DNA. TRBV21-1 counts as a pseudogene. The CDR3 runs 18 residues. The CDR3 DNA reads as TGTGCCAGCAGCAATTCGGCAGGGGGCGCGAATTCCGCCTACGAGCAGTACTTC. Translated, it gives CASSNSAGGANSAYEQYF.

This sequence joins TRBV6-5 and TRBJ2-1, with D perhaps matching TRBD2 (5 bases). V was cut by 8 bases and J by 9 bases, with 8 bases left in between. The CDR3 loop spans 10 amino acids. CDR1 and CDR2 (germline): MNHEY, SVGAGI. The CDR3 here is CASGEGEQFF. The CDR3 DNA reads TGTGCCAGCGGAGAGGGTGAGCAGTTCTTC.

This clonotype was counted only a few times. This could be a read error, since a much larger clone is one nucleotide away. The rearrangement joins TRBV6-2 or TRBV6-3 to TRBJ2-5; no clear D. Trimming left V 8 bases short and J 0 bases short, with 7 bases between. Germline CDR1 reads MNHEY; CDR2 reads SVGEGT. The length of the CDR3 is 12 residues. The CDR3 loop is CASGEYQETQYF. The CDR3 DNA sequence: TGTGCCAGCGGAGAATACCAAGAGACCCAGTACTTC.

This clonotype turned up a few times. This chain connects TRBV6-1 to TRBJ2-5; maybe TRBD2 (5 bases). Trimming stripped 4 bases from V and 0 bases from J, with 9 bases between. Germline values: CDR1 MNHNS, CDR2 SASEGT. The CDR3 contains 14 residues. CDR3 protein: CASSAGGDQETQYF. The CDR3 region has the DNA TGTGCCAGCAGTGCCGGAGGAGACCAAGAGACCCAGTACTTC.

This clonotype was observed many times. This sequence joins TRBV5-4 and TRBJ2-7, with D tentatively TRBD1 (6 bases). Trimming took 4 bases from V and 6 from J, leaving 20 bases between them. CDR1 is SGHNT and CDR2 is YYREEE in the germline V gene (reference sequence). The CDR3 length is 15 residues. In DNA, the CDR3 is TGTGCCAGCAGCCTGGGGGCGACGAATCCCGGCGAGCAGTACTTC. It codes for CASSLGATNPGEQYF.

This clonotype has just a few counts. This chain links TRBV10-3 with TRBJ1-5, with D hard to call. The V end was cut by 2 bases, the J end by 2 bases, with 7 bases between. CDR3 length: 14 amino acids. Germline V gene data show CDR1 as ENHRY and CDR2 as SYGVKD. The CDR3 loop is CAISEGVRNQPQHF. The CDR3 nucleotides are TGTGCCATCAGTGAGGGGGTTCGCAATCAGCCCCAGCATTTT.